This note documents a single TCR beta chain sequence. Its antigen is not yet known. The sample holds no much larger clone one base away, and base qualities are not on file. The library came from 5' RACE. The sequencer was a NextSeq 500. In the TCR library protocol, a unique molecular identifier was attached to each TCR cDNA molecule so that PCR and sequencing errors could be corrected. For the original study's pipeline: TCR identification, UMI-based error correction and CDR3 extraction were all carried out with Decombinator tools. Expanded TCRs were defined as those above a frequency of 2 per 1,000, corresponding to the top 1% of the tumor frequency distribution. Each repertoire was subsampled 100 times to 5,000 TCRs, after which Renyi diversity was computed with the R vegan package. CDR3 similarity networks were constructed using string-kernel similarity of amino acid triplets, with links drawn between CDR3s whose pairwise similarity was above 0.82. TCRdb passed the public sequencing reads through fastp at Q25 and MiXCR, retaining productive beta sequences. Here each entry gathers all rows of one CDR3 protein and keeps the most common genes and DNA. These V and J calls originate from TCRdb's pipeline instead of the authors' own analysis. In all, the sample holds about 94,000 distinct CDR3 sequences, and 15% to 20% of those were seen once. The top ten clonotypes cover 21% of the sample.

V is clipped by 2 bases and J by 0 bases, and the sequence between their germline boundaries is 7 bases long. From the cysteine through the phenylalanine, the CDR3 covers 14 amino acids. Only CDR3 DNA is held: 42 bases, read in frame from base 1. As encoded in the germline V gene, CDR1 is ENHRY while CDR2 is SYGVKD. The sample is drawn from a study of spatial heterogeneity in lung cancer (dated by TCRdb to about 2019). Regarding the study in general: Donors were over 60 patients with early-stage, untreated non-small cell lung cancer from the lung TRACERx cohort. Beta-chain transcripts were consistently detected in greater numbers than alpha-chain transcripts, which likely reflected higher beta-chain transcript abundance. In the raw uncorrected reads, each unique combination of TCR and UMI appeared on average more than ten times. At surgery, 200 or so tumor regions, approximately 64 matched nontumor lung samples and about 56 PBMC samples were TCR-sequenced for both alpha and beta chains. The study quantitatively compared TCR alpha and beta repertoires across multiple tumor regions, matched nontumor lung and blood in non-small cell lung cancer. TCR repertoire features were related to nonsynonymous mutation counts determined by whole-exome sequencing of tumor tissue. Follow-up PBMC samples were sequenced whenever available, with a median time to follow-up of 2 to 3 years after resection.

Results and caveats for the whole study, not just this receptor: Only around 15 patients were included in the comparisons of baseline and follow-up blood repertoires. Ubiquitous expanded tumor TCRs were found in blood more often at tumor resection than at routine follow-up. Additional single-cell paired TCR alpha and beta sequencing was considered necessary to confirm, at a functional level, the hypothesis that regional TCRs recognize regional mutations.

The sample's time point, from its label and the paper: blood at routine non-recurrence follow-up after resection. Without any cell sorting, TCR sequencing was performed on whole RNA extracted either from tumor and nontumor lung tissue or from cryopreserved PBMC samples. Patients were selected for TCR sequencing only if sufficient RNA was available from at least two tumor regions. The sequencing used PBMCs, collected at follow-up. The sequence was obtained from a male donor with early-stage non-small cell lung cancer. The chain uses TRBV10-3 and TRBJ1-1; possibly the D gene is TRBD1, per 5 matching bases. The DNA sequence is given as TGTGCCATCAGTGAGGGACACTTGAACACTGAAGCTTTCTTT. Translation gives CAISEGHLNTEAFF.